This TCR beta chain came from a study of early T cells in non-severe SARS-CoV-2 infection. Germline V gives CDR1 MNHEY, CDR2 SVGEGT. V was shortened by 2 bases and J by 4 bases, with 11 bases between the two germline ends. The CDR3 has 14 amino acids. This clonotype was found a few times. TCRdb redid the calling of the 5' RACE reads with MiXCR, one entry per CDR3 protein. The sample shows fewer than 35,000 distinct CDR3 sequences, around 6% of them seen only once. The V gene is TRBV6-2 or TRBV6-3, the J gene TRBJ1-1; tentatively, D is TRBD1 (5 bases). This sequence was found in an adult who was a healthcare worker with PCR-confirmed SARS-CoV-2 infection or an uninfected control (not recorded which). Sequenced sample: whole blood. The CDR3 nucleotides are TGTGCCAGCAGTTACCAGGGTTTGAGCACTGAAGCTTTCTTT. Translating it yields CASSYQGLSTEAFF.